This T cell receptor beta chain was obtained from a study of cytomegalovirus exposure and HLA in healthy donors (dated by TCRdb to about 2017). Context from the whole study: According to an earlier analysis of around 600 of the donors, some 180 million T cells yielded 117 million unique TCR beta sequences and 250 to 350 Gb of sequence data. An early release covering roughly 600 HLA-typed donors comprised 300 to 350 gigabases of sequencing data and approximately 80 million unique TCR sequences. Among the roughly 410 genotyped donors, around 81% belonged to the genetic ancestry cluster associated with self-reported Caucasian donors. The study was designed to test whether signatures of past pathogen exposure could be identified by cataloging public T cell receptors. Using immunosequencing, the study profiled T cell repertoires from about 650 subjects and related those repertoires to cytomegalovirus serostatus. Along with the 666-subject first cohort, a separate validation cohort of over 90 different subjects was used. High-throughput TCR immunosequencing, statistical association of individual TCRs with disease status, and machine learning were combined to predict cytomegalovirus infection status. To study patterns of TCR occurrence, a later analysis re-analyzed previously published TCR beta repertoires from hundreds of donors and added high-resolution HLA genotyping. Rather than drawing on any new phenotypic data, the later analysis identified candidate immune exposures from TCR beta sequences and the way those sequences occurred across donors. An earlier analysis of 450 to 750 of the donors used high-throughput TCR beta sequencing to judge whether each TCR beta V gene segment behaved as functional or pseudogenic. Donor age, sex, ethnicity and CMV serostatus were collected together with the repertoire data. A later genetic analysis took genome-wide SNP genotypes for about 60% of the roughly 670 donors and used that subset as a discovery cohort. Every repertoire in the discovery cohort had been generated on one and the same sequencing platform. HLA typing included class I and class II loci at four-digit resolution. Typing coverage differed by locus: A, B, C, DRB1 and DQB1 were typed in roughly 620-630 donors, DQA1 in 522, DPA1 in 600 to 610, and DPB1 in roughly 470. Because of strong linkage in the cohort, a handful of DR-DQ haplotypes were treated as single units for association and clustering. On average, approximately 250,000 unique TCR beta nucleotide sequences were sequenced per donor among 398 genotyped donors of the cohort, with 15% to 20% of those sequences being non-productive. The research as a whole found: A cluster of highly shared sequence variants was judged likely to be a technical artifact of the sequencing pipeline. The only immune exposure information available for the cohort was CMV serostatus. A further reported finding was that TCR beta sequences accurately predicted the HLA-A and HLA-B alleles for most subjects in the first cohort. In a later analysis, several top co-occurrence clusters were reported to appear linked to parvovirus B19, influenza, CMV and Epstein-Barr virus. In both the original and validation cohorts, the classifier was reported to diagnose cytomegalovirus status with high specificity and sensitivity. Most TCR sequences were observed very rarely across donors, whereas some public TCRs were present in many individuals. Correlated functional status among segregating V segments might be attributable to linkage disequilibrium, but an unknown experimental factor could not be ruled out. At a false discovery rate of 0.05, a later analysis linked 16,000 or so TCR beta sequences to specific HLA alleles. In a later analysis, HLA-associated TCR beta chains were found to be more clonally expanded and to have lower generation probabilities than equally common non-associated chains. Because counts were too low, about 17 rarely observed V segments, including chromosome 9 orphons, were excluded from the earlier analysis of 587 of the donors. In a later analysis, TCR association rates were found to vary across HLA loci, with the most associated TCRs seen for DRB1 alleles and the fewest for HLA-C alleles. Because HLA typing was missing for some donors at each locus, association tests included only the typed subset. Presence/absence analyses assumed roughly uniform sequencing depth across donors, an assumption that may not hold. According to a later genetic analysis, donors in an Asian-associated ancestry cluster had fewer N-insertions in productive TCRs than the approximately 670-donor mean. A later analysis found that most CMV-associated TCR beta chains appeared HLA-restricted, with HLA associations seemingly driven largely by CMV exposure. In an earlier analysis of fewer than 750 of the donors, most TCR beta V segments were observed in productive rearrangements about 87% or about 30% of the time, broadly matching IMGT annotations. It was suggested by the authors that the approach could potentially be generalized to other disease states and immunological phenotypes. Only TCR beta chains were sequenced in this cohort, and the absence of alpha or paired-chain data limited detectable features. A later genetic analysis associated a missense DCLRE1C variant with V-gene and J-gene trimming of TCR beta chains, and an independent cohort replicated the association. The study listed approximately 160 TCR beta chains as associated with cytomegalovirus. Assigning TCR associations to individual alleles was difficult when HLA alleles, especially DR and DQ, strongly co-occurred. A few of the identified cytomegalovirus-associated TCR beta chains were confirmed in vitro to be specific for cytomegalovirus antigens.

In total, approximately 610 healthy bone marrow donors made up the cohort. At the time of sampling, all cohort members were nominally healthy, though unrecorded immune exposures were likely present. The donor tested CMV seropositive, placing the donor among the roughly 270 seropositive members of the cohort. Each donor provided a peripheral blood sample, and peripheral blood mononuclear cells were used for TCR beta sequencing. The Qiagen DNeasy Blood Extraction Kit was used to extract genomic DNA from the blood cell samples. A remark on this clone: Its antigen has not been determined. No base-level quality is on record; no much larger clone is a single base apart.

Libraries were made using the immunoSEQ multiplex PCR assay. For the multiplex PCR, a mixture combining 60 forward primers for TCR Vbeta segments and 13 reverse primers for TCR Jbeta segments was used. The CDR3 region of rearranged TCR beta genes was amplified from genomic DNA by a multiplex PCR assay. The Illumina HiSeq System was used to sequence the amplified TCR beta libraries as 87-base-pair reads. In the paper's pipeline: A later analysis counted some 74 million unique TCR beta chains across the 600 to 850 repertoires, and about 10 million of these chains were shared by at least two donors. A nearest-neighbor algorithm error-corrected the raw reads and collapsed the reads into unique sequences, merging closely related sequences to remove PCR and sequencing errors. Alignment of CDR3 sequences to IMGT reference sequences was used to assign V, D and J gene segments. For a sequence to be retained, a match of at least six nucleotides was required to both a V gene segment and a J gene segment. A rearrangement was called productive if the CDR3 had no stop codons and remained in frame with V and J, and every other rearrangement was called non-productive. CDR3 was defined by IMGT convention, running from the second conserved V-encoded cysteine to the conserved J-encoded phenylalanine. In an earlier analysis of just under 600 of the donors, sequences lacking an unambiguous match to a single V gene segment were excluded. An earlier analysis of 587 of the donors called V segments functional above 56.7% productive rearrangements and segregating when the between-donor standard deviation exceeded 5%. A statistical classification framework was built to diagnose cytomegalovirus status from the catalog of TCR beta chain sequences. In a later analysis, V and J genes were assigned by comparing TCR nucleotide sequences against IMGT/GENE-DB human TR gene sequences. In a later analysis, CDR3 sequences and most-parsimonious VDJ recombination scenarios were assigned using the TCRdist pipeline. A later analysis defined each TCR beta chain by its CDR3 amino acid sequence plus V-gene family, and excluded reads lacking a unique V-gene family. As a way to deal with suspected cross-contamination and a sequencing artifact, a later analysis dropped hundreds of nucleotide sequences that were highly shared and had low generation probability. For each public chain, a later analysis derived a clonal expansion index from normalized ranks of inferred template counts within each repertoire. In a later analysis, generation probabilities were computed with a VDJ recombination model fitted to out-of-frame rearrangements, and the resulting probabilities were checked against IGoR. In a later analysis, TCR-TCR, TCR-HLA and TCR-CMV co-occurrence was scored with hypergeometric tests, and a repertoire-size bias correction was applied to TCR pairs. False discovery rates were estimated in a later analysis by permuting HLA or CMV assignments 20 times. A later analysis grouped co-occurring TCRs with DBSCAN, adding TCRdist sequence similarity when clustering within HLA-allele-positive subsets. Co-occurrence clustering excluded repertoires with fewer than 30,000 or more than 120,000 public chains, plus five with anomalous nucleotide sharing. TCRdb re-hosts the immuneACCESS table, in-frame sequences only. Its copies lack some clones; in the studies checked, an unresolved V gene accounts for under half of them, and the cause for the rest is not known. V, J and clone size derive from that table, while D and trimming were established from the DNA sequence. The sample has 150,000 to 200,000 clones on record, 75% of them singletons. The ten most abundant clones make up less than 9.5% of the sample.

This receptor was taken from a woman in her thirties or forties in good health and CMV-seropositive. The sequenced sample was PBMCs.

The CDR3 region: CASSLRQDTYEQYF. The DNA reads as follows: TGTGCCAGCAGCCTTCGGCAGGACACCTACGAGCAGTACTTC. This receptor chain uses TRBV11-2 and TRBJ2-7; TRBD1 might be the D gene, on 5 matching bases. The CDR3 contains 14 residues, cysteine and phenylalanine counted. Only the CDR3 portion is preserved as DNA: 42 bases, with reading frame beginning at the first base. The germline ends are 13 bases apart after V is trimmed by 5 bases and J by 2 bases. Reading the germline V gene gives CDR1 SGHAT and CDR2 FQNNGV.